This T cell receptor (beta chain) was profiled in a study of blood T cell repertoires in COVID-19. About the research overall: The cDNA or gDNA used as material had been derived from T cells, B-cell-depleted T cells, or PBMCs.

The germline CDR1 and CDR2 sequences are SNHLY and FYNNEI. The CDR3 runs to 16 residues. Trimming at V came to 4 bases and at J to 5 bases, leaving 7 bases not matched to a gene. TCRdb keeps only in-frame clones here, not all; method: immunoSEQ multiplex PCR. Here the sample spans 200,000 to 250,000 clones, 88% being singletons. This clonotype was obtained from a woman aged 30 to 39 who had been exposed to COVID-19. Sequencing input: PBMCs or T cells enriched from blood (not recorded which). The rearrangement joins TRBV2 to TRBJ2-2; 10 nucleotides align to TRBD2. In DNA, the CDR3 is TGTGCCAGCAGTGCCCCTAGCGGGAGTGCGACCGGGGAGCTGTTTTTT. This sequence encodes CASSAPSGSATGELFF.